The source of this T cell receptor (beta chain) is a study of blood T cell repertoires in COVID-19. Germline assignment: CDR1 LGHDT and CDR2 YNNKEL (reference sequence). V dropped 0 bases and J dropped 5 bases, with 16 bases sitting between them. There are 16 residues in the CDR3. Sequencing was performed with immunoSEQ multiplex PCR; in TCRdb, only in-frame clones are kept and a portion is missing. The sample holds 150,000 or so clones, 87% seen once. The chain uses TRBV3-1 (or the pseudogene TRBV3-2) and TRBJ1-1, with a weak D call TRBD1 (5 bases). Sequencing was done on a sample of peripheral blood. The receptor was isolated from an elderly man with acute or convalescent COVID-19. Here the CDR3 reads CASSQEGKGLGTEAFF. The CDR3 coding sequence is TGTGCCAGCAGCCAAGAGGGAAAGGGGCTGGGAACTGAAGCTTTCTTT.